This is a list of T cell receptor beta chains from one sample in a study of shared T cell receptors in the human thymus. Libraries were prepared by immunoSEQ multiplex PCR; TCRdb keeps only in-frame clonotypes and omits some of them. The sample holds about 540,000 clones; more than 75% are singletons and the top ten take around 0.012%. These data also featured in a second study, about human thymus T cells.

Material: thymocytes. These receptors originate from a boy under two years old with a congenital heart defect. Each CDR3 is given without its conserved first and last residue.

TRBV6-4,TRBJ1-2,ASSDSDSYGYT
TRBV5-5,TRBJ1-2,ASTETANYGYT
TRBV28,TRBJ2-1,ASSTGLAGRKCNEQF
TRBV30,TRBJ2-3,ACHRRAGRDTQY
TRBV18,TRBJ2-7,ASSPGGEVSYEQY
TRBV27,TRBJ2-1,ASSLYDRGTYNEQF
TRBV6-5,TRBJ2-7,ASRPPPREQY
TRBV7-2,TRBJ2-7,ASSYGGVSYEQY
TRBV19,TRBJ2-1,ASRKGQGKDEQF
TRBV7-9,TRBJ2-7,ASSLVRASGVSYEQY
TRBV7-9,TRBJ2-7,ASSLDRAAGKNSYEQY
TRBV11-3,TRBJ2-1,ASSPSLGHNEQF
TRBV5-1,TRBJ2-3,ASSLGTGGSTDTQY
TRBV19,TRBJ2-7,ASSIGRLSYEQY
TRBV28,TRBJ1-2,ASSRGSNLYGYT
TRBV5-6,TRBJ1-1,ASSLDGRGYRGCTEAF
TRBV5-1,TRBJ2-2,ASSLASGRNTGELF
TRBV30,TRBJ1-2,AWSVRSRGAYGYT
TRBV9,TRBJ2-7,ASSPRVGAPNREQY
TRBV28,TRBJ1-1,ASRQDSNTEAF
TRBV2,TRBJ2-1,ASGETLAGFYNEQF
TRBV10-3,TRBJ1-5,AISESRGAINQPQH
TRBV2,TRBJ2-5,ASSDRIETQY
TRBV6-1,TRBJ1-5,ASSEGYANQPQH
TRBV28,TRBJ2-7,ASTEREVSYEQY
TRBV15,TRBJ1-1,ATSRGAGRDTEAF
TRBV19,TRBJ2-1,ASSIRAQGGQVNEQF
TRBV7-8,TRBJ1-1,ASSLKGERTEAF
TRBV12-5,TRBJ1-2,ASAISGYGYT
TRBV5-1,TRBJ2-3,ASSLRGSSADTQY